A selection of T cell receptor beta chains follows, all from one sample in a study of CD8 T cells in ankylosing spondylitis. Each CDR3 protein is one row after TCRdb ran MiXCR on the 5' RACE reads. The data contain hundreds of thousands of distinct CDR3 sequences, roughly 27% of them singletons. The sequencing sample was made of blood, either unsorted or a sorted T cell fraction (not recorded which). Every receptor here comes from a male donor with ankylosing spondylitis. Both conserved end residues are part of each CDR3. The D gene is left open where the match is weak. Not all rows give a size; the values are once, few, many and, for expanded clones, a class.

length | J | size | V | D | CDR3 | DNA
14 | TRBJ1-1 | - | TRBV20-1 | - | CSARSDSSNTEAFF | TGCAGTGCTAGATCGGACAGCTCGAACACTGAAGCTTTCTTT
14 | TRBJ2-3 | - | TRBV5-6 | - | CASRLVSSTDTQYF | TGTGCCAGCAGATTGGTCAGTAGCACAGATACGCAGTATTTT
14 | TRBJ2-3 | - | TRBV5-1 | TRBD1 | CASSTTGGTDTQYF | TGCGCCAGCAGCACCACAGGGGGCACAGATACGCAGTATTTT
15 | TRBJ2-1 | - | TRBV2 | TRBD2 | CASPPGREFYNEQFF | TGTGCCTCCCCCCCGGGGCGGGAGTTCTACAATGAGCAGTTCTTC
16 | TRBJ2-3 | few | TRBV5-1 | TRBD2 | CASGPGTSGSTDTQYF | TGCGCCAGCGGCCCTGGGACTAGCGGGAGTACAGATACGCAGTATTTT
12 | TRBJ2-5 | - | TRBV20-1 | - | CSASLPPKTQYF | TGCAGTGCTTCCCTCCCCCCGAAGACCCAGTACTTC
16 | TRBJ2-5 | few | TRBV12-3/TRBV12-4 | TRBD2 | CASSLGGGANQETQYF | TGTGCCAGCAGTTTGGGGGGGGGAGCTAACCAAGAGACCCAGTACTTC
13 | TRBJ2-1 | many | TRBV11-2 | - | CASSSDLNNEQFF | TGTGCCAGCAGTTCTGACTTAAACAATGAGCAGTTCTTC
12 | TRBJ2-7 | once | TRBV29-1 | - | CSVELGGYEQYF | TGCAGCGTTGAACTAGGCGGCTACGAGCAGTACTTC
16 | TRBJ2-2 | - | TRBV5-1 | - | CASSLEGFANTGELFF | TGCGCCAGCTCATTGGAGGGGTTCGCGAACACCGGGGAGCTGTTTTTT
14 | TRBJ1-1 | few | TRBV20-1 | - | CSAREVGDTRSAFF | TGCAGTGCTAGAGAGGTGGGAGACACACGAAGCGCTTTCTTT
14 | TRBJ1-5 | - | TRBV24-1 | TRBD1 | CATSDLTGNQPQHF | TGTGCCACCAGTGACTTGACAGGGAATCAGCCCCAGCATTTT
18 | TRBJ2-1 | - | TRBV11-2 | TRBD1 | CASSNPWRGTGDNNEQFF | TGTGCCAGCAGCAATCCCTGGAGGGGGACAGGGGACAACAATGAGCAGTTCTTC
14 | TRBJ2-3 | - | TRBV10-3 | - | CAITPGTGTDTQYF | TGTGCCATCACCCCCGGGACGGGCACAGATACGCAGTATTTT
16 | TRBJ2-5 | few | TRBV15 | - | CATSRGKEGAAETQYF | TGTGCCACCAGCAGAGGGAAGGAGGGGGCTGCAGAGACCCAGTACTTC
12 | TRBJ2-2 | - | TRBV20-1 | - | CSARRGTGELFF | TGCAGTGCTAGAAGGGGAACCGGGGAGCTGTTTTTT
17 | TRBJ1-4 | - | TRBV20-1 | - | CSARDFSAGHLFEKLFF | TGCAGTGCTAGAGATTTTTCCGCAGGGCATTTGTTTGAAAAACTGTTTTTT
14 | TRBJ1-4 | - | TRBV12-3/TRBV12-4 | TRBD1 | CASTATGIREKLFF | TGTGCCAGCACCGCGACAGGGATTAGAGAAAAACTGTTTTTT
14 | TRBJ1-1 | - | TRBV11-2 | - | CASSFLRGLPEAFF | TGTGCCAGCAGCTTTCTCAGGGGACTCCCTGAAGCTTTCTTT
14 | TRBJ2-5 | - | TRBV10-3 | TRBD2 | CAISGTSGQETQYF | TGTGCCATCAGTGGGACTAGCGGTCAAGAGACCCAGTACTTC
15 | TRBJ1-3 | - | TRBV6-1 | - | CASSEAPASGNTIYF | TGTGCCAGCAGTGAAGCGCCAGCTTCTGGAAACACCATATATTTT
15 | TRBJ2-1 | few | TRBV4-1 | - | CASSPGLQRNNEQFF | TGCGCCAGCAGCCCCGGACTCCAAAGGAACAATGAGCAGTTCTTC
17 | TRBJ2-1 | - | TRBV24-1 | - | CATSEGGVSPSYNEQFF | TGTGCCACCAGTGAAGGGGGTGTCTCGCCCTCCTACAATGAGCAGTTCTTC
13 | TRBJ1-6 | few | TRBV20-1 | - | CSASPSYNSPLHF | TGCAGTGCTTCCCCCTCCTATAATTCACCCCTCCACTTT
14 | TRBJ2-5 | - | TRBV7-2 | - | CASSSSRVQETQYF | TGTGCCAGCAGCTCTAGCCGAGTACAAGAGACCCAGTACTTC
16 | TRBJ2-1 | - | TRBV12-3/TRBV12-4 | TRBD2 | CASSSRRGLAYNEQFF | TGTGCCAGCAGTTCCAGGCGGGGACTAGCCTACAATGAGCAGTTCTTC
15 | TRBJ1-3 | - | TRBV24-1 | - | CATSDSTASGNTIYF | TGTGCCACCAGTGATTCGACAGCCTCTGGAAACACCATATATTTT
16 | TRBJ1-6 | - | TRBV18 | TRBD1 | CASSPLNRGGDSPLHF | TGTGCCAGCTCACCCTTAAACAGGGGGGGCGATTCACCCCTCCACTTT
13 | TRBJ1-1 | - | TRBV6-6 | TRBD1 | CAAARGLGTEAFF | TGTGCCGCAGCAAGGGGGCTGGGCACTGAAGCTTTCTTT
14 | TRBJ2-6 | few | TRBV6-1 | - | CASRASSGANVLTF | TGTGCCAGCAGGGCAAGCTCTGGGGCCAACGTCCTGACTTTC
12 | TRBJ2-3 | - | TRBV10-1 | - | CASSEWGDTQYF | TGCGCCAGCAGTGAGTGGGGAGATACGCAGTATTTT
16 | TRBJ2-1 | few | TRBV5-1 | TRBD2 | CASSGLAGGTYNEQFF | TGCGCCAGCAGTGGGCTAGCGGGAGGGACCTACAATGAGCAGTTCTTC
15 | TRBJ2-7 | - | TRBV20-1 | TRBD2 | CSATSSGSSSYEQYF | TGCAGTGCTACCTCTAGCGGGAGTAGCTCCTACGAGCAGTACTTC
13 | TRBJ1-5 | few | TRBV30 | - | CATREDGNQPQHF | TGTGCCACCAGGGAGGACGGCAATCAGCCCCAGCATTTT
14 | TRBJ2-3 | - | TRBV20-1 | TRBD2 | CSASDLRGGDTQYF | TGCAGTGCTAGTGACCTCCGGGGGGGAGATACGCAGTATTTT
11 | TRBJ1-5 | few | TRBV19 | - | CASSMGLAWHF | TGTGCCAGTAGTATGGGCCTCGCGTGGCATTTT
14 | TRBJ1-1 | - | TRBV11-3 | - | CASSLDWVNTEAFF | TGTGCCAGCAGCTTAGATTGGGTTAACACTGAAGCTTTCTTT
13 | TRBJ1-1 | few | TRBV5-1 | - | CASKKTPGTEAFF | TGCGCCAGCAAGAAGACCCCGGGAACTGAAGCTTTCTTT
17 | TRBJ1-4 | - | TRBV27 | TRBD1 | CASSLGRPTGIGEKLFF | TGTGCCAGCAGTCTCGGAAGGCCGACAGGGATAGGTGAAAAACTGTTTTTT
15 | TRBJ1-4 | few | TRBV7-9 | - | CASSLEAGFNEKLFF | TGTGCCAGCAGCTTAGAGGCAGGGTTTAATGAAAAACTGTTTTTT
14 | TRBJ1-3 | - | TRBV3-1 | - | CASSQSHSGNTIYF | TGTGCCAGCAGCCAAAGCCATAGCGGAAACACCATATATTTT
13 | TRBJ1-2 | - | TRBV12-3/TRBV12-4 | - | CASSLERNYGYTF | TGTGCCAGCAGTTTGGAGAGGAACTATGGCTACACCTTC
14 | TRBJ1-4 | few | TRBV5-1 | TRBD1 | CASSLTGQYEKLFF | TGCGCCAGCAGCTTGACGGGACAGTATGAAAAACTGTTTTTT
12 | TRBJ1-5 | - | TRBV20-1 | - | CSARDGGGPQHF | TGCAGTGCTAGAGATGGGGGAGGGCCCCAGCATTTT
16 | TRBJ2-3 | - | TRBV7-9 | - | CASSFPPGGRTDTQYF | TGTGCCAGCAGCTTCCCCCCGGGGGGCCGAACAGATACGCAGTATTTT
13 | TRBJ1-4 | - | TRBV19 | - | CASSQTGIEKLFF | TGTGCCAGTAGTCAAACAGGGATTGAAAAACTGTTTTTT
14 | TRBJ2-7 | - | TRBV5-1 | - | CASSLDQGGYEQYF | TGCGCCAGCAGCCTCGACCAAGGGGGCTACGAGCAGTACTTC
15 | TRBJ1-2 | few | TRBV6-1 | TRBD1 | CASSLGQYADYGYTF | TGTGCCAGCAGTCTGGGACAGTACGCAGACTATGGCTACACCTTC
14 | TRBJ2-4 | - | TRBV7-2 | - | CASSFWGTKNIQYF | TGTGCCAGCAGCTTTTGGGGAACCAAAAACATTCAGTACTTC
16 | TRBJ1-6 | - | TRBV25-1 | TRBD1 | CASSVVGQGDNSPLHF | TGTGCCAGCAGTGTCGTCGGGCAGGGGGATAATTCACCCCTCCACTTT